The TCR beta chain described here comes from a study of blood T cells in healthy people across ages (dated by TCRdb to about 2015). With respect to the entire study: In model experiments, template switching captured about one uniquely barcoded TCR beta cDNA molecule for every two T cells. To track age-related changes in TCR beta repertoire diversity, the study relied on deep sequencing normalized with unique cDNA molecular identifiers. Four age groups were formed from the donors: young (average roughly 15 years), middle-aged (roughly 38), aged (about 62) and long-lived (roughly 88). To avoid experimental bias, donors of different ages were randomly spread across the sequencing lanes. The study analyzed two additional independent replicas of 1 million unique cDNA reads from the same blood draw for two donors, one aged 18 to 30 and one aged 80 or older. General study outcomes and caveats: Compared with the aged group, more naive CD4+ T cells, fewer expanded clones and increased TCR diversity were shown by the long-lived group, suggesting age selection. There was a strong correlation between observed TCR beta diversity and the percentage of naive T cells measured by flow cytometry. As age increased, observed TCR beta diversity per million T cells dropped in a roughly linear way, and a significant reduction was already evident by age roughly 40. Estimates of total diversity based on one million sequenced T cells were regarded as lower bounds and as underestimates. Conclusive comparison of naive and antigen-experienced compartments was prevented by the profiling of bulk unsorted PBMCs. Because the CMV infection status of the donors was unknown, age-related changes in expanded clonotypes may potentially have been confounded.

Library method: 5' RACE. Sequenced using an Illumina HiSeq 2500. A second PCR of roughly 7 to 11 cycles was performed with a sample-barcoded 5' primer and a J-beta primer mix. Each TCR beta cDNA molecule received a unique molecular identifier from a template-switch 5' adaptor carrying 12 random nucleotides. Each sample yielded at least 3 million CDR3-containing paired-end reads. All of the RNA was converted into first-strand cDNA using the Mint cDNA synthesis kit, with a TRBC-specific oligonucleotide serving as the primer. After uracil-DNA glycosylase treatment, a first 18-cycle PCR used universal primers M1SS and BC2_uni_R on all cDNA. On the authors' methods: For normalization, 1 million high-quality reads, each with a distinct molecular identifier, were randomly selected from each sample. Reads with shared molecular identifiers were discarded instead of being binned into consensus sequences. CDR3 identification, clonotype clustering and error correction used MiTCR with a Q25 quality threshold and the strictest error-elimination algorithm. Lower-bound total TCR beta diversity was estimated with a nonparametric unseen species model using Euler transformation. TCRdb's own reprocessing of the public reads used fastp at Q25 and MiXCR and kept productive beta chains. CDR3 protein sequences are deduplicated, and each keeps its most common genes and DNA. V and J calls and clone size were set by TCRdb, not the authors. This sample gives around 800,000 distinct CDR3 sequences in total; about 42% of them show up just once. The leading ten clones occupy around 21% of the sample.

The CDR3 runs 10 amino acids, cysteine and phenylalanine included. Of all the DNA, just the CDR3 is kept, 30 bases in frame from base 1. As encoded in the germline V gene (reference sequence), CDR1 is SEHNR while CDR2 is FQNEAQ. The junction shows trimming of 8 bases on V and 5 bases on J, plus 6 bases between the germline ends. Systemically healthy Caucasian individuals from Russia, 35 to 50 in total and aged about 6 to 90 years, were included as donors. Each donor gave 8 to 10 milliliters of peripheral blood, drawn into EDTA-treated Vacutainer tubes. Ficoll-Paque density-gradient centrifugation was used to isolate PBMCs, with at least 7 million per sample. Trizol reagent was used to extract total RNA from PBMCs, with at least 5.5 micrograms per sample. Naive CD45RAhigh/CD27high T cell percentages were measured by flow cytometry on a PBMC aliquot from every donor. Worth noting for this clonotype: Its antigen has not been determined. Base qualities are missing; no much larger clone stands one base away.

The sequence joins TRBV7-9 to TRBJ1-2; the D gene remains uncertain. Sequenced input: blood. This sequence was found in a man in his 60s in good health. The DNA sequence is as follows: TGTGCCAGCGAACAATATGGCTACACCTTC. Protein translation: CASEQYGYTF.